The 8 T cell receptor beta chains reported below all come from one sample, sequenced in a study of early T cells in non-severe SARS-CoV-2 infection. TCRdb called the 5' RACE reads again in MiXCR, with one record for every CDR3 protein. Here the sample spans 24,000 or so distinct CDR3 sequences, 4.5% to 7% being singletons. The source material was whole blood. Receptors originate from an adult who was a healthcare worker with PCR-confirmed SARS-CoV-2 infection or an uninfected control (not recorded which).

The sample holds a few counts of this clonotype. The chain links TRBV21-1 to TRBJ2-5; no check of the table's D call, TRBD2, against the DNA was made. TRBV21-1 is reported as a pseudogene. The CDR3 consists of 16 residues. For the CDR3, the DNA is TGTGCCAGCAGCAGATTTGGGCCACGGGGACAAGAGACCCAGTACTTC. Translated, it gives CASSRFGPRGQETQYF.

This clonotype was counted only a few times. DNA for the CDR3: TGCAGTGCTAGAGATCGGGACATCGTATTGGAAAAATGGGATGAGCAGTTCTTC. This codes for CSARDRDIVLEKWDEQFF. This rearrangement joins TRBV20-1 to TRBJ2-1, with a possible D match to TRBD1 (6 bases). Trimming cost V 0 bases and J 8 bases, with 26 bases left between them. The CDR3 has 18 amino acids. In germline, CDR1 is DFQATT, CDR2 SNEGSKA (reference sequence).

This clonotype appeared a few times. This chain uses TRBV6-6 with TRBJ2-7; no clear D gene. The CDR3 has 12 amino acids. Germline CDR1 reads MNHNY; CDR2 reads SVGAGI (reference sequence). Trimming took 6 bases from V and 3 from J, leaving 9 bases between them. The CDR3 DNA is TGTGCCAGCAGGGGTCAGAACTACGAGCAGTACTTC. Translation gives CASRGQNYEQYF.

This clonotype was seen repeatedly, ten times or more. V and J are TRBV20-1 and TRBJ2-3; 7 positions agree with TRBD2. Trimming at V came to 3 bases and at J to 0 bases, leaving 3 bases not matched to a gene. CDR3 size: 14 residues. CDR1 and CDR2 (germline): DFQATT, SNEGSKA (reference sequence). The chain's CDR3 is CSASSGVSTDTQYF. In DNA, the CDR3 is TGCAGTGCTAGCAGCGGGGTGAGCACAGATACGCAGTATTTT.

This clonotype was detected many times. The rearrangement uses TRBV28 and TRBJ1-1; TRBD1 is a possible D gene (6 bases). Germline-derived CDR1 and CDR2 are MDHEN and SYDVKM. CDR3 length: 15 amino acids. With 1 base removed from V and 1 base from J, the gap between germline ends came to 10 bases. The DNA for the CDR3 is TGTGCCAGCAGTTTATTGGGGGCAGCGAACACTGAAGCTTTCTTT. Its protein is CASSLLGAANTEAFF.

This clonotype appeared many times. The J gene is TRBJ2-3, the V gene TRBV20-1; a possible D gene is TRBD2 (7 bases). Looked up from germline, CDR1 is DFQATT and CDR2 is SNEGSKA (reference sequence). Trimming removed 3 bases from V and 5 bases from J, with 9 bases in between. The CDR3 runs to 12 residues. CDR3 residues: CSARRGQDTQYF. The CDR3 DNA reads as TGCAGTGCTAGGCGGGGGCAAGATACGCAGTATTTT.

This clonotype was observed at least ten times. The chain couples TRBV5-1 to TRBJ2-7; either TRBD1 or TRBD2 may supply D (5 bases each). Trimming removed 2 bases from V and 2 bases from J, with 11 bases in between. Germline V gene data show CDR1 as SGHRS and CDR2 as YFSETQ. The CDR3 covers 14 residues. The CDR3 coding sequence is TGCGCCAGCAGCTTTGGGGACGTAACCTACGAGCAGTACTTC. It encodes CASSFGDVTYEQYF.

This clonotype was counted many times. The chain is built from TRBV4-3 and TRBJ2-1; 10 bases agree with TRBD1. Trimming at V came to 3 bases and at J to 3 bases, leaving 5 bases not matched to a gene. Germline V lookup: CDR1 LGHNA, CDR2 YSLEER. This CDR3 comprises 16 residues. The CDR3 spells CASSQERTGGYNEQFF. Here the CDR3 DNA reads TGCGCCAGCAGCCAGGAGAGGACAGGGGGCTACAATGAGCAGTTCTTC.